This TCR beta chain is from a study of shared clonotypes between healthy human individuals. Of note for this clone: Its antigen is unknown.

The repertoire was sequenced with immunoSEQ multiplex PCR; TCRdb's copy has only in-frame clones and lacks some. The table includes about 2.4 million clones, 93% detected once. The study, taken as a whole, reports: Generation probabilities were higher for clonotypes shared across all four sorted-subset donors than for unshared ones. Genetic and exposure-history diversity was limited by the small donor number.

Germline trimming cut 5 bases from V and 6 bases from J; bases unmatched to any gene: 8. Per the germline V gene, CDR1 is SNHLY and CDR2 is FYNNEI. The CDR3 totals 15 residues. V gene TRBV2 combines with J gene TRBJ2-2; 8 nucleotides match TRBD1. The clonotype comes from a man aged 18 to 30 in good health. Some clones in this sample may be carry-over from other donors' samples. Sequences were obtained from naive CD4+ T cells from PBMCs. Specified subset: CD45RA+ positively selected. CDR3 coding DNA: TGTGCCAGCAGTCGTCAGGGGGCGGAGGCCGGGGAGCTGTTTTTT. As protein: CASSRQGAEAGELFF.